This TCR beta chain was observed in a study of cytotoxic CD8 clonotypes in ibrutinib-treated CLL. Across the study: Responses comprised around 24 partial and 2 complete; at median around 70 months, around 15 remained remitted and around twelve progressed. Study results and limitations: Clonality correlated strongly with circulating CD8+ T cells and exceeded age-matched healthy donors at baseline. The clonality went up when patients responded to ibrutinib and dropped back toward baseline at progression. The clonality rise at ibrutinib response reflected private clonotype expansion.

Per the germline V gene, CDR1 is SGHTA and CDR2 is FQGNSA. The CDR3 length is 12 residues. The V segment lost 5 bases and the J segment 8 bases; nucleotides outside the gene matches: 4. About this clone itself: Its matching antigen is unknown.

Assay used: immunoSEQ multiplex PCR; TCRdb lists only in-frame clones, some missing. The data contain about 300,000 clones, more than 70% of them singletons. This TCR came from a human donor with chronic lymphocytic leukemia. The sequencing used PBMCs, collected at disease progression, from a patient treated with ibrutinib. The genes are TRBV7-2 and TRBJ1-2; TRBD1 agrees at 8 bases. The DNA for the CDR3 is TGTGCCAGCAGCCCCGACAGGGGCGGCTACACCTTC. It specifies CASSPDRGGYTF.